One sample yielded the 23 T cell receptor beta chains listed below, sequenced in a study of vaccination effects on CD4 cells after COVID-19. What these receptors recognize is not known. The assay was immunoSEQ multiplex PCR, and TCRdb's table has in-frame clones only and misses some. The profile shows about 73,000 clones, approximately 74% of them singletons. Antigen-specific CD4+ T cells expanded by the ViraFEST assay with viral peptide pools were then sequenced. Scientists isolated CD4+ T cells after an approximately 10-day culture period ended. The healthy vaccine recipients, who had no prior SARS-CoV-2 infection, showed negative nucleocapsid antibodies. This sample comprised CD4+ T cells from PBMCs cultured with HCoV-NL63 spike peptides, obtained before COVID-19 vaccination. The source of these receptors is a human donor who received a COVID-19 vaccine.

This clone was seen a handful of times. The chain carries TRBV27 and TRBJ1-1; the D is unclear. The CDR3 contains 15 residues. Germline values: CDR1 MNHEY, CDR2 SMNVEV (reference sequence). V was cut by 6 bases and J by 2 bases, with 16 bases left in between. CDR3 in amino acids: CASRSDASINTEAFF. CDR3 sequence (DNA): TGTGCCAGCAGATCCGACGCCAGCATTAACACTGAAGCTTTCTTT.

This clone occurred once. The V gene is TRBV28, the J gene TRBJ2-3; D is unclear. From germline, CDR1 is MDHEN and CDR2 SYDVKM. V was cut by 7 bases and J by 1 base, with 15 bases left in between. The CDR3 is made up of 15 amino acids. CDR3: CASTRNVARTDTQYF. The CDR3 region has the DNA TGTGCCAGCACCCGCAATGTGGCTCGCACAGATACGCAGTATTTT.

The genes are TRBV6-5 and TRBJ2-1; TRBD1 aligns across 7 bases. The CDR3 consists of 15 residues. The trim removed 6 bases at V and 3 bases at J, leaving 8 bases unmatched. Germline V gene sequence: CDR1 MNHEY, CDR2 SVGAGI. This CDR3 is CASRTRQGRYNEQFF. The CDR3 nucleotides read TGTGCCAGCAGGACCCGACAGGGACGCTACAATGAGCAGTTCTTC.

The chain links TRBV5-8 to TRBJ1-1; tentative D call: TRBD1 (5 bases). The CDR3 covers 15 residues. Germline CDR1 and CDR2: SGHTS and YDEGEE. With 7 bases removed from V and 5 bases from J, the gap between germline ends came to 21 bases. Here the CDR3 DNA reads TGTGCCAGCCCGTCCTTGGGGGATAGGGTGACTGAAGCTTTCTTT. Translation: CASPSLGDRVTEAFF.

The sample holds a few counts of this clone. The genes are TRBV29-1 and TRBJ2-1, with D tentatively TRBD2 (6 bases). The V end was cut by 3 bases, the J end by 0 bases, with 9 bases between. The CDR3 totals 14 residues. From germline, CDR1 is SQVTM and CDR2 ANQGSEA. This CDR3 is CSVDRGSSYNEQFF. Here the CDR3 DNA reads TGCAGCGTTGACCGGGGGAGCTCCTACAATGAGCAGTTCTTC.

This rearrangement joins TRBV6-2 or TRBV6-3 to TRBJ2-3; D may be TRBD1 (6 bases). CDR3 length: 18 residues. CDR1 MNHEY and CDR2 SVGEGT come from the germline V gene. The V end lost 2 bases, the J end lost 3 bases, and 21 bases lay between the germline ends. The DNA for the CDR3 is TGTGCCAGCAGTTACGAATATCAGTTCAGGGGCAGGACAGATACGCAGTATTTT. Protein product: CASSYEYQFRGRTDTQYF.

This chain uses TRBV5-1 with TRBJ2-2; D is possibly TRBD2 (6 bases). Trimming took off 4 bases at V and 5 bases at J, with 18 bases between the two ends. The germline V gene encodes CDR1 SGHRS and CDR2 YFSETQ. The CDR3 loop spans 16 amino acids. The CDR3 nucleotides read TGCGCCAGCAGCCAAACCCCCCGGGACTCGACCGGGGAGCTGTTTTTT. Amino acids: CASSQTPRDSTGELFF.

CDR3: CASSPGDGTGELFF. As DNA, the CDR3 is TGTGCCAGCTCACCGGGGGACGGCACCGGGGAGCTGTTTTTT. V and J are TRBV18 and TRBJ2-2; the D gene could be TRBD1 or TRBD2 (5 bases each). Trimming stripped 3 bases from V and 4 bases from J, with 9 bases between. This CDR3 region has 14 residues. The germline V gene encodes CDR1 KGHSH and CDR2 LQKENI.

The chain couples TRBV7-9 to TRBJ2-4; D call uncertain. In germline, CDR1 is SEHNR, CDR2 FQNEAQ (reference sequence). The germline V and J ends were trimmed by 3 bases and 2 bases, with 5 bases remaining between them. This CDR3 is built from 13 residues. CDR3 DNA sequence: TGTGCCAGCAGCTTTATATCCAAAAACATTCAGTACTTC. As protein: CASSFISKNIQYF. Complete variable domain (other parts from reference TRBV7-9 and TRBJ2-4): DTGVSQNPRHKITKRGQNVTFRCDPISEHNRLYWYRQTLGQGPEFLTYFQNEAQLEKSRLLSDRFSAERPKGSFSTLEIQRTEQGDSAMYLCASSFISKNIQYFGAGTRLSVL.

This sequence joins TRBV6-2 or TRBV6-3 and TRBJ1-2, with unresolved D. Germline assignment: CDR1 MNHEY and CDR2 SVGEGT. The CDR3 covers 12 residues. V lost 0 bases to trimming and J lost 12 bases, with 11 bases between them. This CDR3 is CASSYSIKADTF. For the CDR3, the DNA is TGTGCCAGCAGTTACTCGATAAAGGCCGACACCTTC.

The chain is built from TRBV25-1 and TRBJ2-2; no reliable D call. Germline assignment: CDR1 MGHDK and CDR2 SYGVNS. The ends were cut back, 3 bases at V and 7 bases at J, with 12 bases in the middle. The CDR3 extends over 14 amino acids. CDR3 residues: CASSDTVVGGELFF. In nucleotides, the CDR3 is TGTGCCAGCAGTGACACCGTAGTTGGCGGGGAGCTGTTTTTT.

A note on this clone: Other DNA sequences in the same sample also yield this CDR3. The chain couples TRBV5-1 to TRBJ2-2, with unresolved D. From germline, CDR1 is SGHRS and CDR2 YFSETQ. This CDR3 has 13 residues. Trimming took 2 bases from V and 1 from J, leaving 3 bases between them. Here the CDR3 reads CASSLLNTGELFF. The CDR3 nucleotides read TGCGCCAGCAGCTTACTGAACACCGGGGAGCTGTTTTTT.

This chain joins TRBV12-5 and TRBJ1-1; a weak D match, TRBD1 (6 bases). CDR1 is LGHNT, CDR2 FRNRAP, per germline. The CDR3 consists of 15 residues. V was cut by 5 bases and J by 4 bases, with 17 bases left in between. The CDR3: CASGPLGGGVTEAFF. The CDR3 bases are TGTGCTAGTGGTCCCCTTGGGGGCGGGGTCACTGAAGCTTTCTTT.

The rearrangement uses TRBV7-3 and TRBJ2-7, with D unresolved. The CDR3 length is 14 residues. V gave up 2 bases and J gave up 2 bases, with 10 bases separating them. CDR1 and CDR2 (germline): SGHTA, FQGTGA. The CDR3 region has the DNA TGTGCCAGCAGCTTAGACATCCCAACCTACGAGCAGTACGTC. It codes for CASSLDIPTYEQYV.

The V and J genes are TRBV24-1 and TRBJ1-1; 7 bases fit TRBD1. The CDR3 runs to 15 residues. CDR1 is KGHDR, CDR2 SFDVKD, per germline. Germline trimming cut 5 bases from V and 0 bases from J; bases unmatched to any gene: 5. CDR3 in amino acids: CATSGTTGMNTEAFF. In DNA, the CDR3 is TGTGCCACCAGTGGTACGACAGGGATGAACACTGAAGCTTTCTTT.

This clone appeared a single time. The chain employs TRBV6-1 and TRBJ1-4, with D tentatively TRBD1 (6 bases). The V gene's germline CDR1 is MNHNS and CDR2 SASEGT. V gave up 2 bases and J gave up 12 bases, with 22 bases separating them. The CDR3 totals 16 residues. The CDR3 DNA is TGTGCCAGCAGTGAAAGGGGTATGGGGGCTTCTTGGGAACTGTTTTTT. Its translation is CASSERGMGASWELFF.

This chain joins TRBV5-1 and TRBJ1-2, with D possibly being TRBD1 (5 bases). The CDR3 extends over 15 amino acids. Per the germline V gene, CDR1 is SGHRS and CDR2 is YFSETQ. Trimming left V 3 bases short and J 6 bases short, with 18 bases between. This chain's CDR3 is CASSSIRDRGNGYTF. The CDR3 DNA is TGCGCCAGCAGCTCGATAAGGGACCGGGGAAATGGCTACACCTTC.

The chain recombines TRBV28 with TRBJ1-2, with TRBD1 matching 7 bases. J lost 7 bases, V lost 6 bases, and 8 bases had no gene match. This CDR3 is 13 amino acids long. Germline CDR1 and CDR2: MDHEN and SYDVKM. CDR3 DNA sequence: TGTGCCAGCAGCCAAGCGGACAGGTCTGGCTACACCTTC. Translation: CASSQADRSGYTF.

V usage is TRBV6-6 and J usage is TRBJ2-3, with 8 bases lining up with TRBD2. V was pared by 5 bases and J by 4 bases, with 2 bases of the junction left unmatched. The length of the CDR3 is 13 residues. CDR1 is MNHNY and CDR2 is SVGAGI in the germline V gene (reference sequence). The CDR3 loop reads CASSLTSADTQYF. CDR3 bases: TGTGCCAGCAGTCTGACTAGCGCAGATACGCAGTATTTT.

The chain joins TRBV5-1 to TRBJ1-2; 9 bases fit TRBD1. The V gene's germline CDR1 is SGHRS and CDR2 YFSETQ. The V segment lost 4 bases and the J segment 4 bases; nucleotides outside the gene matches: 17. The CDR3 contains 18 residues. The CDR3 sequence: CASSPFLTGTGSVYGYTF. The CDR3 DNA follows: TGCGCCAGCAGCCCCTTCCTAACCGGGACAGGGAGTGTCTATGGCTACACCTTC.

The CDR3 nucleotides are TGTGCCAGTAGTCTCCCCCCTAGCGGGGGACTCTACGAGCAGTACGTC. It codes for CASSLPPSGGLYEQYV. The V call is TRBV19, the J call TRBJ2-7, with 10 bases identical to TRBD2. The CDR3 has 16 amino acids. Germline-derived CDR1 and CDR2 are LNHDA and SQIVND (reference sequence). With 5 bases clipped from V and 3 bases from J, the junction kept 10 bases outside the gene matches.

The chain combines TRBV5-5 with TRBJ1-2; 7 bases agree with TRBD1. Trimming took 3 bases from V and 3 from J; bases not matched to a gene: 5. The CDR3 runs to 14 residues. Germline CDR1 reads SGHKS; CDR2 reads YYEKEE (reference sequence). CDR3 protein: CASSYRQGDYGYTF. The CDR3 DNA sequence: TGTGCCAGCAGCTACCGACAGGGCGACTATGGCTACACCTTC.

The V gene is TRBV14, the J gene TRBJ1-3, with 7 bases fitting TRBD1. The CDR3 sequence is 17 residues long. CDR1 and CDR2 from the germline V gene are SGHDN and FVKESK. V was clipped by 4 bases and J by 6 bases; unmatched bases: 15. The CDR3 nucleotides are TGTGCCAGCAGCCGACGACCGACAGGGATATTTGAAAACACCATATATTTT. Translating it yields CASSRRPTGIFENTIYF.